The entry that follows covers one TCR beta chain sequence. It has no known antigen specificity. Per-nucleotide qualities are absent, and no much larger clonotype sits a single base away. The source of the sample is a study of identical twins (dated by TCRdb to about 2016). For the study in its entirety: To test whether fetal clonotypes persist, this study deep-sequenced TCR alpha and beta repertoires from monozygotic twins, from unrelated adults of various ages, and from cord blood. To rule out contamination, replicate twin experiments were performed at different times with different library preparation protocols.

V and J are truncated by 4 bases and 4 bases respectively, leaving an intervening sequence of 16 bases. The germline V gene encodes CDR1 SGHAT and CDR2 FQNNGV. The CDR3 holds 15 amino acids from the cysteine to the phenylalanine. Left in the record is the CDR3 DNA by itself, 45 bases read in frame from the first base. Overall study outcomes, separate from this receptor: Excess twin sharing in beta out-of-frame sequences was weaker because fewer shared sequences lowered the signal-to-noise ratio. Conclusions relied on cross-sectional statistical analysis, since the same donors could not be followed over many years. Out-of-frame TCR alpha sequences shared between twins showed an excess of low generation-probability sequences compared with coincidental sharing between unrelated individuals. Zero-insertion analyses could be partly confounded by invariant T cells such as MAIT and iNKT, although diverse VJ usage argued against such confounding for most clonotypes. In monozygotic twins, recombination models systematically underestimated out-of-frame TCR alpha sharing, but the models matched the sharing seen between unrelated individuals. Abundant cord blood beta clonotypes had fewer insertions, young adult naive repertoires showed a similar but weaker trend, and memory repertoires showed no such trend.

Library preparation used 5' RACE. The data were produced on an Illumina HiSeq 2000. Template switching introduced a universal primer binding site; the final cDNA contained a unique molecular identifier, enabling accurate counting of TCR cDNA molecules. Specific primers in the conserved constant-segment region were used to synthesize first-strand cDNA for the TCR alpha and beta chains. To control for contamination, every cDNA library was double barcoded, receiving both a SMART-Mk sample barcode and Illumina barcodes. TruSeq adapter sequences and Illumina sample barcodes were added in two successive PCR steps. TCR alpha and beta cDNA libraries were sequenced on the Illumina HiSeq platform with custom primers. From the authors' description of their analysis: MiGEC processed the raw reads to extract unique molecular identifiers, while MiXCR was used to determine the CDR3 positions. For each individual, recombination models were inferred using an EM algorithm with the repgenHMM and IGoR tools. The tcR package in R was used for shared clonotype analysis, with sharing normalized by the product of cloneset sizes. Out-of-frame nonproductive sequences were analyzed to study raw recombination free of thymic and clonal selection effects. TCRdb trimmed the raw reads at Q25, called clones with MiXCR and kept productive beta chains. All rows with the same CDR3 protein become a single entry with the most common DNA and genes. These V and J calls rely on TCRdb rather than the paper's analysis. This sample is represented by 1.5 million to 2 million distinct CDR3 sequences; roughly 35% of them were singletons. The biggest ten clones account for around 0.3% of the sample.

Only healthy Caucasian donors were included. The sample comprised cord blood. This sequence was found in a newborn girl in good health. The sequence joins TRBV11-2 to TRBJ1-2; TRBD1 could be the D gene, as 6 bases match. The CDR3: CASSYTRTAPYGYTF. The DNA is TGTGCCAGCAGCTACACCCGGACAGCTCCCTATGGCTACACCTTC.